This is a list of T cell receptor beta chains from one sample in a study of T cell changes during pregnancy in multiple sclerosis. This table comes from immunoSEQ multiplex PCR, and its TCRdb copy is limited to in-frame clones, with some not included. The top ten clones hold 3% to 4% of a sample with roughly 34,000 clones, approximately 90% of them seen once. Sequencing used CD8+ T cells from peripheral blood mononuclear cells, obtained in the third trimester of pregnancy. These receptors came from a female donor with multiple sclerosis, enrolled in a pregnancy study. CDR3s include the opening cysteine and the closing phenylalanine or tryptophan. A D gene is named only where the DNA matches it firmly. Clone size is stated in some rows and not others, as once, few, many or a class when expanded.

d_gene,v_gene,j_gene,abundance,CDR3nt,CDR3aa
-,TRBV27,TRBJ2-7,-,TGTGCCAGCAGCACTTTAGGGGGCGAGCAGTACTTC,CASSTLGGEQYF
TRBD2,TRBV2,TRBJ2-1,-,TGTGCCAGCCCTCCTAGCGGGGGTTACCTAAATGAGCAGTTCTTC,CASPPSGGYLNEQFF
TRBD1,TRBV6-5,TRBJ1-4,-,TGTGCCAGCAGACTGGGACAGGGCCCTGAAAAACTGTTTTTT,CASRLGQGPEKLFF
TRBD2,TRBV27,TRBJ2-7,-,TGTGCCAGCGGAGCGGGGGGGAATTCCTACGAGCAGTACTTC,CASGAGGNSYEQYF
TRBD2,TRBV7-3,TRBJ2-1,once,TGTGCCAGCAGCTTGTTTAGCGGGGTCTACAATGAGCAGTTCTTC,CASSLFSGVYNEQFF
-,TRBV27,TRBJ2-7,-,TGTGCCAGCAGTTTTGCCAGCTCCTACGAGCAGTACTTC,CASSFASSYEQYF
TRBD2,TRBV7-7,TRBJ2-1,-,TGTGCTAGCAGCCCTTCCCCCCCGGGGGGGTTTGGTGAGCAGTTCTTC,CASSPSPPGGFGEQFF
TRBD1,TRBV29-1,TRBJ2-3,once,TGCAGCGTTGAGGGGGACAGAAACACAGATACGCAGTATTTT,CSVEGDRNTDTQYF
TRBD1,TRBV19,TRBJ1-5,-,TGTGGACAGGGTGGTCAGCCCCAGCATTTT,CGQGGQPQHF
-,TRBV7-9,TRBJ2-5,-,TGTGCCAGCAGCTTAGCGCGGGTGATGGAAGAGACCCAGTACTTC,CASSLARVMEETQYF
-,TRBV9,TRBJ2-5,-,TGTGCCAGCAGCGTATGGGGGCGCTTGGAGACCCAGTACTTC,CASSVWGRLETQYF
-,TRBV4-3,TRBJ1-2,-,TGCGCCAGCAGCCAAGCCAACAGGGTATACACCTTC,CASSQANRVYTF
-,TRBV12-5,TRBJ1-1,-,TGTGCTAGTGGTCCCCAGGTTCCGGGGTTACCCCCGTGGAACACTGAAGCTTTCTTT,CASGPQVPGLPPWNTEAFF
TRBD2,TRBV9,TRBJ2-3,-,TGTGCCAGCAGCGTTCTGACTAGCGGGGGAGATACGCAGTATTTT,CASSVLTSGGDTQYF
TRBD1,TRBV15,TRBJ2-3,-,TGTGCCACCACCTCCCTAGGCCGGGACAGCGCAGATACGCAGTATTTT,CATTSLGRDSADTQYF
-,TRBV7-9,TRBJ1-1,-,TGTGCCAGCAGCTTAGCGAGGAGCAGGGATGGACCGGGGGGCACTGAAGCTTTCTTT,CASSLARSRDGPGGTEAFF
TRBD1,TRBV9,TRBJ1-1,-,TGTGCCAGCAGCGATGACAGGGGACCACAGAACACTGAAGCTTTCTTT,CASSDDRGPQNTEAFF
TRBD2,TRBV19,TRBJ2-1,-,TGTGCCAGTATTCGTAGCGGGGGGGCTTACAATGAGCAGTTCTTC,CASIRSGGAYNEQFF
TRBD1,TRBV7-3,TRBJ1-4,-,TGTGCCAGCAGCTTAGTCGGCGGGACAGGAGACAAACTGTTTTTT,CASSLVGGTGDKLFF
-,TRBV9,TRBJ1-2,-,TGTGCCAGCAGCGTAGGGGGGACACCACCTAACTATGGCTACACCTTC,CASSVGGTPPNYGYTF
-,TRBV20-1,TRBJ2-7,once,TGCAGTGTCAGTCCCTACGAGCAGTACTTC,CSVSPYEQYF
-,TRBV28,TRBJ1-1,-,TGTGCCAGCAGCTCCACAGAAGATGAAGCTTTCTTT,CASSSTEDEAFF
TRBD2,TRBV4-2,TRBJ2-1,-,TGTGCCAGCAGCCAAGAGGCGAGCGGGGGGGCCGCCTACAATGAGCAGTTCTTC,CASSQEASGGAAYNEQFF
TRBD2,TRBV9,TRBJ2-1,-,TGTGCCAGCACCCCTTGGGCTAGCGGGGGGGGTGAGCAGTTCTTC,CASTPWASGGGEQFF
-,TRBV7-8,TRBJ1-2,-,TGTGCCAGCAGCTTAGACAGGATAAACTATGGCTACACCTTC,CASSLDRINYGYTF
-,TRBV19,TRBJ2-2,-,TGTGCCAGTAGTATACCCCCCGGGGGAACCGGGGAGCTGTTTTTT,CASSIPPGGTGELFF
TRBD1,TRBV11-2,TRBJ2-7,-,TGTGCCAGCAGCTACGGACAGGGTCTATTCTACGAGCAGTACTTC,CASSYGQGLFYEQYF
-,TRBV19,TRBJ2-3,-,TGTGCCACAGTACCCGGAGTTAGCACAGATACGCAGTATTTT,CATVPGVSTDTQYF
-,TRBV7-9,TRBJ1-5,once,TGTGCCAGCAGCCACGACAGAAGTAGCAATCAGCCCCAGCATTTT,CASSHDRSSNQPQHF
-,TRBV19,TRBJ1-2,-,TGTGCCAGTAGTCCCCCGGTGGGGGGTCCGGGGGAGGGCTACACCTTC,CASSPPVGGPGEGYTF
TRBD2,TRBV7-2,TRBJ2-7,once,TGTGCCAGCAGCTCCCGGACTAGCGGGGGGCTCTACGAGCAGTACTTC,CASSSRTSGGLYEQYF
TRBD1,TRBV6-4,TRBJ2-3,few,TGTGCCAGCAGTGACTCGAGGGACAGGGGGTCAGATACGCAGTATTTT,CASSDSRDRGSDTQYF
TRBD1,TRBV4-1,TRBJ1-4,-,TGCGCCAGCAGCCAAACGACAGGGGAGGATGAAAAACTGTTTTTT,CASSQTTGEDEKLFF
-,TRBV7-2,TRBJ1-1,once,TGTGCCAGCACCACCGTGTACGGACTAAACACTGAAGCTTTCTTT,CASTTVYGLNTEAFF
-,TRBV7-2,TRBJ2-6,-,TGTGCCAGCAGCTTAGGCCCGGGGGGGGCCAACGTCCTGACTTTC,CASSLGPGGANVLTF
TRBD1,TRBV7-9,TRBJ1-1,-,TGTGCCAGCACCCTGACAGGGGCGGGAACTGAAGCTTTCTTT,CASTLTGAGTEAFF
-,TRBV18,TRBJ2-7,-,TGTGCCAGCTCACCGGAGATGGAGGACGAGCAGTACTTC,CASSPEMEDEQYF
TRBD1,TRBV11-2,TRBJ2-7,-,TGTGCCAGCAGCTCTCCGGGACAGACATCCTACGAGCAGTACTTC,CASSSPGQTSYEQYF
-,TRBV6-5,TRBJ1-1,few,TGTGCCAGCAGTTACCCGGGTAACACTGAAGCTTTCTTT,CASSYPGNTEAFF
TRBD2,TRBV11-2,TRBJ2-3,-,TGTGCCAGCAGTCTTTTAGCGGGGGGCACAGATACGCAGTATTTT,CASSLLAGGTDTQYF
-,TRBV7-3,TRBJ2-5,-,TGTGCCAGCAGCCCTGCAGGGTTCAAGACCCAGTACTTC,CASSPAGFKTQYF
-,TRBV4-1,TRBJ1-3,-,TGCGCCAGCAGGGCCCGATCCTCTGGAAACACCATATATTTT,CASRARSSGNTIYF
TRBD2,TRBV4-1,TRBJ2-2,-,TGCGCCAGCAGCCAGACTAGGGACTACGGGGAGCTGTTTTTT,CASSQTRDYGELFF
-,TRBV18,TRBJ2-7,-,TGTGCCAGCTCATTCTCGACAGAATTGATCGCCTACGAGCAGTACTTC,CASSFSTELIAYEQYF
TRBD1,TRBV7-6,TRBJ1-3,-,TGTGCCAGCAGCAGGACAGGGGGCGGGGACACCATATATTTT,CASSRTGGGDTIYF